This T cell receptor (beta chain) was found in a study of human T cells and chemical hapten exposure. Broader study findings: No change in TCRs above 1 in 1000 frequency was produced by DPC sensitization.

Concerning this clonotype: Its specificity is unknown.

Per the germline V gene, CDR1 is SGHAT and CDR2 is FQDESV (reference sequence). Trimming removed 2 bases at V and 1 base at J, with 5 bases between. The CDR3 length is 13 residues. Time point reported: healthy volunteer bleed at 2 weeks. Before extraction, the whole blood was not fractionated, and total RNA was taken from it. Unique molecular identifiers were attached to individual cDNA molecules within the library. TCRdb independently ran MiXCR on the RACE reads; one entry per CDR3 protein. The table shows around 45,000 distinct CDR3 sequences, with around 4.5% occurring only once. The V and J genes are TRBV11-1 and TRBJ1-1; D is ambiguous. This receptor was obtained from a human donor in good health. Some clones in this sample may be carry-over from other donors' samples. The material sequenced was whole blood. CDR3 protein: CASSLMRNTEAFF. CDR3 coding DNA: TGTGCCAGCAGCTTAATGCGGAACACTGAAGCTTTCTTT.